This T cell receptor beta chain was obtained from a study of blood T cell repertoires in COVID-19. The CDR3 runs to 13 residues. CDR1 and CDR2 (germline): SGHKS, YYEKEE (reference sequence). The V gene lost 2 bases and the J gene lost 5 bases, with 10 bases spanning the gap. Clones were sequenced by immunoSEQ multiplex PCR, and TCRdb holds only the in-frame ones, with some missing. The data show 110,000 to 150,000 clones, around nine tenths seen once. V gene TRBV5-5 combines with J gene TRBJ1-1; the D is unclear. This clonotype originated in a woman between 40 and 50 years old with acute or convalescent COVID-19. Sequencing was done on a sample of peripheral blood. The CDR3 loop is CASSFHLTTEAFF. The CDR3 DNA follows: TGTGCCAGCAGCTTCCATCTTACTACTGAAGCTTTCTTT.